At least ten counts were recorded for the clone carrying this T cell receptor (beta chain). The sample belongs to a study of early T cells in non-severe SARS-CoV-2 infection. About the research overall: From unsorted whole blood, bulk RNA was sequenced, and the chains remained unpaired.

The junction had 3 bases not matched to a gene; V was cut back by 4 bases and J by 3 bases. Germline V gives CDR1 SGHTA, CDR2 FQGNSA. The CDR3 extends over 14 amino acids. The protocol attached unique molecular identifiers to individual cDNA molecules. TCRdb called the 5' RACE reads again in MiXCR, with one record for every CDR3 protein. In the table there are tens of thousands of distinct CDR3 sequences, approximately 10% of which are singletons. This receptor was identified in an adult who was a healthcare worker with PCR-confirmed SARS-CoV-2 infection or an uninfected control (not recorded which). The chain employs TRBV7-2 and TRBJ1-5; 7 bases align to TRBD1. Input material: whole blood. The CDR3 DNA reads as TGTGCCAGCAGCTCGACAGGGTACAATCAGCCCCAGCATTTT. It encodes CASSSTGYNQPQHF.